This T cell receptor beta chain is drawn from a study of shared clonotypes between healthy human individuals. Overall study: Researchers assigned three CD4 naive, three CD4 memory, two CD8 naive and one CD8 memory plate to each donor.

Turning to this clone: The antigen is undetermined.

V lost 3 bases and J 0 bases, leaving 9 bases between the germline ends. The CDR3 length is 14 residues. The germline gives CDR1 SGHRS, CDR2 YFSETQ. Whole-study findings and limits: Compared with memory subsets, naive subsets generally had larger estimated richness.

200 to 250 ng DNA, 30,000 or so T cell genomes, went into each sorted-subset replicate PCR. Clones were sequenced by immunoSEQ multiplex PCR, and TCRdb holds only the in-frame ones, with some missing. The table includes about 1.1 million clones, approximately 80% detected once. CD45RA+ naive and CD45RA-negative memory subsets were separated from CD4+ cells. The receptor was derived from a man aged 18 to 35 in good health. Some clones in this sample may be carry-over from other donors' samples. The rearrangement joins TRBV5-1 to TRBJ1-1; D may be TRBD1 (5 bases). The source material was memory CD4+ T cells from PBMCs. Subset here: CD45RA-negative fraction. The CDR3 loop is CASSSGTLNTEAFF. CDR3 nucleotides: TGCGCCAGCAGCTCGGGGACGCTGAACACTGAAGCTTTCTTT. The full variable domain, in which reference TRBV5-1 and TRBJ1-1 provide the parts outside the CDR3, is KAGVTQTPRYLIKTRGQQVTLSCSPISGHRSVSWYQQTPGQGLQFLFEYFSETQRNKGNFPGRFSGRQFSNSRSEMNVSTLELGDSALYLCASSSGTLNTEAFFGQGTRLTVV.